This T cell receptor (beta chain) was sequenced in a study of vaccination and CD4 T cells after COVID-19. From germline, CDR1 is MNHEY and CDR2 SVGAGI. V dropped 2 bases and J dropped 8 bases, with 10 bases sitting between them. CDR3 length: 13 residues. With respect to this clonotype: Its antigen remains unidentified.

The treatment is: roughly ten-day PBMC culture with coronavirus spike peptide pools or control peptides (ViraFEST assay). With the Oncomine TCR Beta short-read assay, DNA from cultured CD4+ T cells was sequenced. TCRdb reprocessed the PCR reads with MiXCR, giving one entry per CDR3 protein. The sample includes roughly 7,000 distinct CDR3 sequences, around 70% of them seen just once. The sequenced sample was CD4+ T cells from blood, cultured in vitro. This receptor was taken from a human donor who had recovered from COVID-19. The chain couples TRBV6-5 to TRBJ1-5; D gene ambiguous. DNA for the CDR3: TGTGCCAGCAGTTACGGGAGTAGCGAGCCCCAGCATTTT. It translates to CASSYGSSEPQHF.